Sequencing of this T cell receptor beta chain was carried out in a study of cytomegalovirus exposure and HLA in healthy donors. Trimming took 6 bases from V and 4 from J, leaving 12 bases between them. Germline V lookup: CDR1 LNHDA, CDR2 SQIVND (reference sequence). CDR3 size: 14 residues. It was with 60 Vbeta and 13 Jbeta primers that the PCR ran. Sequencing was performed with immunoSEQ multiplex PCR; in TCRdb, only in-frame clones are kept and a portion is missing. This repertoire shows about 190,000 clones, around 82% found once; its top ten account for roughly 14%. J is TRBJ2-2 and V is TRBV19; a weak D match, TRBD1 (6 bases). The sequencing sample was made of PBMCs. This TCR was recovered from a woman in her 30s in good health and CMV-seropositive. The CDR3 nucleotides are TGTGCCAGTAGCACAGCACAGGGCACCGGGGAGCTGTTTTTT. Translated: CASSTAQGTGELFF.